Shown below are 10 T cell receptor beta chains from a single sample sequenced in a study of blood T cell repertoires in COVID-19. The protocol was immunoSEQ multiplex PCR, while the TCRdb copy is restricted to in-frame clones and leaves out a portion. Among hundreds of thousands of clones listed, 75% to 90% were seen once. Input material: PBMCs or T cells enriched from blood (not recorded which). These receptors all stem from a man aged 18 to 29 who had recovered from COVID-19.

This chain's CDR3 is CASSPPAGYEQYF. In nucleotides, the CDR3 is TGTGCCAGCAGTCCCCCCGCGGGCTACGAGCAGTACTTC. The V gene is TRBV28, the J gene TRBJ2-7; D possibly corresponds to TRBD2 (5 bases). CDR1 and CDR2 (germline): MDHEN, SYDVKM. Between the trimmed V and J ends, which lost 5 bases and 3 bases, there was a span of 11 bases. CDR3 length equals 13 residues.

The chain uses TRBV7-6 and TRBJ1-6, with D possibly being TRBD1 (5 bases). CDR3 length: 15 residues. Trimming took 1 base from V and 8 from J, leaving 12 bases between them. Germline V gene lookup returns CDR1 SGHVS and CDR2 FNYEAQ. In DNA form, the CDR3 reads TGTGCCAGCAGCTTAGGTCAGGGTCCTGATTCACCCCTCCACTTT. Amino acid sequence: CASSLGQGPDSPLHF.

V and J are TRBV19 and TRBJ1-6, with 7 positions matching TRBD1. This CDR3 contains 14 residues. The germline CDR1 and CDR2 sequences are LNHDA and SQIVND (reference sequence). The J segment lost 7 bases and the V segment lost 9 bases, leaving 9 bases of the junction unmatched. This CDR3 is CASANRGYNSPLHF. CDR3 sequence (DNA): TGTGCCAGCGCTAACAGGGGTTACAATTCACCCCTCCACTTT.

The rearrangement uses TRBV19 and TRBJ2-2; 8 bases line up with TRBD1. There are 15 residues in the CDR3. Germline loops: CDR1 LNHDA, CDR2 SQIVND (reference sequence). V dropped 5 bases and J dropped 4; count of bases not matched to a gene: 6. Here the CDR3 reads CASSLGDRSTGELFF. CDR3 nucleotide sequence: TGTGCCAGTAGTCTAGGGGACAGGTCCACCGGGGAGCTGTTTTTT. Full variable domain (remainder filled in from reference TRBV19 and TRBJ2-2): DGGITQSPKYLFRKEGQNVTLSCEQNLNHDAMYWYRQDPGQGLRLIYYSQIVNDFQKGDIAEGYSVSREKKESFPLTVTSAQKNPTAFYLCASSLGDRSTGELFFGEGSRLTVL.

This sequence joins TRBV10-1 and TRBJ1-5; D is unresolved. Germline CDR1 and CDR2: WNHNN and SYGVQD (reference sequence). This CDR3 region has 13 residues. V was cut by 6 bases and J by 2 bases, with 8 bases left in between. The CDR3 spells CASRAPRNQPQHF. CDR3 nucleotides: TGCGCCAGCAGGGCCCCCCGCAATCAGCCCCAGCATTTT.

In regard to this clone: The same CDR3 can be traced to other DNA sequences in this sample. The V call is TRBV19, the J call TRBJ2-2; D unclear. Germline V gene data show CDR1 as LNHDA and CDR2 as SQIVND (reference sequence). The CDR3 is 14 residues long. V shed 0 bases and J shed 5 bases, with 7 bases lying between them. CDR3 bases: TGTGCCAGTAGTATAGACCGAGGAACCGGGGAGCTGTTTTTT. It yields the protein CASSIDRGTGELFF.

The chain employs TRBV5-6 and TRBJ2-5, with a possible D match to TRBD1 (6 bases). Per the germline V gene, CDR1 is SGHDT and CDR2 is YYEEEE. V dropped 0 bases and J dropped 1 base, with 10 bases sitting between them. CDR3 length: 15 amino acids. CDR3 in DNA: TGTGCCAGCAGCTTGGGGCAGGGGTCCCAAGAGACCCAGTACTTC. Amino acid sequence: CASSLGQGSQETQYF.

The chain links TRBV7-9 to TRBJ2-1; 9 bases fit TRBD1. V lost 5 bases to trimming and J lost 3 bases; unmatched junction nucleotides: 2. The CDR3 runs 14 residues. Germline CDR1 and CDR2: SEHNR and FQNEAQ (reference sequence). CDR3 region: CASSEDRGYNEQFF. CDR3 coding DNA: TGTGCCAGCAGCGAGGACAGGGGCTACAATGAGCAGTTCTTC.

V gene TRBV5-1 combines with J gene TRBJ2-1; 11 nucleotides align to TRBD2. The V gene's germline CDR1 is SGHRS and CDR2 YFSETQ. This CDR3 spans 19 amino acids. V shed 3 bases and J 7 bases; nucleotides not matched to a gene: 18. As DNA, the CDR3 is TGCGCCAGCAGCTGGCCGGGACAGGGATTGACTAGCGGGGCTAATGAGCAGTTCTTC. It translates to CASSWPGQGLTSGANEQFF.

The chain couples TRBV19 to TRBJ1-2; D not resolved. This CDR3 is 14 amino acids long. In germline, CDR1 is LNHDA, CDR2 SQIVND (reference sequence). The V end was cut by 5 bases, the J end by 2 bases, with 12 bases between. The CDR3 region is CASSPRAANYGYTF. Written as DNA, the CDR3 is TGTGCCAGTAGTCCCCGCGCTGCAAACTATGGCTACACCTTC.